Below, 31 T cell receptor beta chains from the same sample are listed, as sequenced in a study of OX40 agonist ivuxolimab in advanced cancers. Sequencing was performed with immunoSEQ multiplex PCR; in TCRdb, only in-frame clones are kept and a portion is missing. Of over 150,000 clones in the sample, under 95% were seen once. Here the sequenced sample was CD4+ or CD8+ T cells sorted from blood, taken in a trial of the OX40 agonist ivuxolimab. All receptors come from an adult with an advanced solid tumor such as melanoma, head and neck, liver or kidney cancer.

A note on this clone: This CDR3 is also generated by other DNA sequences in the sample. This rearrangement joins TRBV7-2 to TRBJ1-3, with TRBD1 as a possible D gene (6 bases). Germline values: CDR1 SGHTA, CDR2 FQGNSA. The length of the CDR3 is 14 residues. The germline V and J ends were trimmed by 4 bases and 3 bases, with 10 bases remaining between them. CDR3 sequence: CASSSQGSGNTIYF. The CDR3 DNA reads TGTGCCAGCAGCTCCCAGGGGAGTGGAAACACCATATATTTT.

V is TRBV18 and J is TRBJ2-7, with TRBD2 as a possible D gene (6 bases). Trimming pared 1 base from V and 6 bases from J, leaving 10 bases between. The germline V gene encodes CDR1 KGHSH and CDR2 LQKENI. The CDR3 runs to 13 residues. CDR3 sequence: CASSPQGGGEQYF. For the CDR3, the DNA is TGTGCCAGCTCACCACAGGGAGGTGGCGAGCAGTACTTC.

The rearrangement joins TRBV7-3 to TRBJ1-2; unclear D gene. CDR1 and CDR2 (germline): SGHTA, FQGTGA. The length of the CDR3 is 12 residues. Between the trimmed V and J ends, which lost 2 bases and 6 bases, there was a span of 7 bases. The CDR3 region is CASSLEGNGYTF. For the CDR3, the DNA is TGTGCCAGCAGCTTAGAAGGGAATGGCTACACCTTC.

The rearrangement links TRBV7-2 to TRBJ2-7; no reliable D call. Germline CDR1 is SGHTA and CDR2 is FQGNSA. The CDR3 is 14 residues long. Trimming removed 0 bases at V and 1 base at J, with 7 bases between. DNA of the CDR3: TGTGCCAGCAGCTTAGCGGGCTTGTCCTACGAGCAGTACTTC. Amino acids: CASSLAGLSYEQYF.

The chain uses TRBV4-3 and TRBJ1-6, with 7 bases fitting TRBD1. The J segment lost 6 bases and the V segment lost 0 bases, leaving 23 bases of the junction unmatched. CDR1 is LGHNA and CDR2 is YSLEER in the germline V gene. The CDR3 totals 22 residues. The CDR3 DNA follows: TGCGCCAGCAGCCAAGATACCGGTTGGGCTAGTTTTAGGACAGGCGGTAATTCACCCCTCCACTTT. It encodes CASSQDTGWASFRTGGNSPLHF.

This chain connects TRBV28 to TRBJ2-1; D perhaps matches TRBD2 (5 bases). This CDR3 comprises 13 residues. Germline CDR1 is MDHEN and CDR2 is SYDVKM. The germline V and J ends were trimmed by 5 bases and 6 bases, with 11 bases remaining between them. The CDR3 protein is CASSTGGPNEQFF. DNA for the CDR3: TGTGCCAGCAGTACCGGAGGCCCCAATGAGCAGTTCTTC.

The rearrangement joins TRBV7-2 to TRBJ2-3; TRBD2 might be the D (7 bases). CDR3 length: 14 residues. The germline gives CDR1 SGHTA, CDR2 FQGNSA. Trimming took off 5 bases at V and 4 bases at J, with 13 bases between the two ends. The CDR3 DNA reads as TGTGCCAGCAGCCGAGGGGGGGGTGCAGATACGCAGTATTTT. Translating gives CASSRGGGADTQYF.

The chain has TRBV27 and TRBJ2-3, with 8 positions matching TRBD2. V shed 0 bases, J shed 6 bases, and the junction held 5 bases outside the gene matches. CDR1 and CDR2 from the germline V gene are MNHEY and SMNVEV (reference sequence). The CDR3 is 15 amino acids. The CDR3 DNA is TGTGCCAGCAGTTTATCAGGCGGGGGGTACGATACGCAGTATTTT. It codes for CASSLSGGGYDTQYF.

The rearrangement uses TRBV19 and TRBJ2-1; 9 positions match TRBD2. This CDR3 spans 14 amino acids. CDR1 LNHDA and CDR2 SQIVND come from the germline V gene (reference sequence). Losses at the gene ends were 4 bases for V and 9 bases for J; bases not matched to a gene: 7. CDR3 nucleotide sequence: TGTGCCAGTAGTAGGGGGACTAGCACCGGTGAGCAGTTCTTC. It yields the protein CASSRGTSTGEQFF.

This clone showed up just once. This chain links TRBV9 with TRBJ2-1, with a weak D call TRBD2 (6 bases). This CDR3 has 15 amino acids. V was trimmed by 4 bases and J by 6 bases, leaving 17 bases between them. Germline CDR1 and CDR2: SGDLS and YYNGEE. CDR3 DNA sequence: TGTGCCAGCAGCCGGATTGGAGGGCCCCCCAATGAGCAGTTCTTC. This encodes CASSRIGGPPNEQFF.

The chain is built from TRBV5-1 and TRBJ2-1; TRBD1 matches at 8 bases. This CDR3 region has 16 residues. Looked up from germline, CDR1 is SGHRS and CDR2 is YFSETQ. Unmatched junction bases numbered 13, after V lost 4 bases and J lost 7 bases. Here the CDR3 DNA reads TGCGCCAGCAGCCAACCACAGGGGGACTTGCTTAATGAGCAGTTCTTC. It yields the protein CASSQPQGDLLNEQFF.

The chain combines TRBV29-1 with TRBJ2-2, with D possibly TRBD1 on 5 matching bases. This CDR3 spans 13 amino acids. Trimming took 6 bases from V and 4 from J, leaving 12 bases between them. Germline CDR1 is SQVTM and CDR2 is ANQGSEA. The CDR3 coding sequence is TGCAGCGTGTCCAGGGTTCGCACCGGGGAGCTGTTTTTT. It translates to CSVSRVRTGELFF.

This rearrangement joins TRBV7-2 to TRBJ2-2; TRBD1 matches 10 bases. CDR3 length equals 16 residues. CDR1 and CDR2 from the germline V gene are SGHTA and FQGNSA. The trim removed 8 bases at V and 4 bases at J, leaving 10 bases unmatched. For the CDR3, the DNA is TGTGCCAGCGGCACCGGGACAGGGGTATCCACCGGGGAGCTGTTTTTT. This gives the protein CASGTGTGVSTGELFF. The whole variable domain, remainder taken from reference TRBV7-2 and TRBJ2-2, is GAGVSQSPSNKVTEKGKDVELRCDPISGHTALYWYRQSLGQGLEFLIYFQGNSAPDKSGLPSDRFSAERTGGSVSTLTIQRTQQEDSAVYLCASGTGTGVSTGELFFGEGSRLTVL.

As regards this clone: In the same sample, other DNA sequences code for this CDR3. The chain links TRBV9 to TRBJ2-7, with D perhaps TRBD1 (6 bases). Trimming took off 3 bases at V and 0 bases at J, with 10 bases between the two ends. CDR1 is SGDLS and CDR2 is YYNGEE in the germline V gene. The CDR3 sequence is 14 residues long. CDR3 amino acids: CASSGGQSSYEQYF. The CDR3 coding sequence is TGTGCCAGCAGCGGAGGACAGAGCTCCTACGAGCAGTACTTC.

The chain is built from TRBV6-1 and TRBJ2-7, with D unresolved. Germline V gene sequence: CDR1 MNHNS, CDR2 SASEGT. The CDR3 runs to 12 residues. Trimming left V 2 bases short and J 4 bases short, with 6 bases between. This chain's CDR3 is CASSELFYEQYF. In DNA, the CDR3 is TGTGCCAGCAGTGAATTATTTTACGAGCAGTACTTC.

In nucleotides, the CDR3 is TGTGCCAGCAGCTTGGGGCAGCCTAACTATGGCTACACCTTC. Residues: CASSLGQPNYGYTF. J is TRBJ1-2 and V is TRBV5-5; D remains unclear. The CDR3 length is 14 residues. Germline values: CDR1 SGHKS, CDR2 YYEKEE (reference sequence). The germline V and J ends were trimmed by 0 bases and 0 bases, with 6 bases remaining between them.

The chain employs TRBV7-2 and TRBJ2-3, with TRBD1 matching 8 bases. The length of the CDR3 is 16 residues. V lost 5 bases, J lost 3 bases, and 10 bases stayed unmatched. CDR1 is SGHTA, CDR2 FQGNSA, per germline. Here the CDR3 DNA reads TGTGCCAGCAGCACCCGGACAGGGTCTGGAACAGATACGCAGTATTTT. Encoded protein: CASSTRTGSGTDTQYF.

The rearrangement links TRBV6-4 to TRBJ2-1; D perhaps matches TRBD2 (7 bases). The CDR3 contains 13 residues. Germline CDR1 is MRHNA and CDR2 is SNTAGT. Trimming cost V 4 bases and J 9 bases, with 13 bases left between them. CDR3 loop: CASSVWGGGEQFF. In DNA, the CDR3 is TGTGCCAGCAGTGTTTGGGGGGGCGGTGAGCAGTTCTTC.

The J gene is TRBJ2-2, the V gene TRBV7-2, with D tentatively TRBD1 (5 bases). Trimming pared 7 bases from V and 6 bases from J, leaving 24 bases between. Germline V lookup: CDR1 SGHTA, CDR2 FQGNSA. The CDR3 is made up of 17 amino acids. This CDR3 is CASKSSVGAMGSGELFF. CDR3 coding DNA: TGTGCCAGCAAATCCTCTGTAGGGGCTATGGGGTCCGGGGAGCTGTTTTTT.

This CDR3 reads CATSRGEDNEQFF. The DNA for the CDR3 is TGTGCCACCAGCAGAGGCGAGGACAATGAGCAGTTCTTC. This chain connects TRBV15 to TRBJ2-1; D is undetermined. The CDR3 totals 13 residues. V lost 1 base and J lost 5, with 6 bases in between. The germline V gene encodes CDR1 LNHNV and CDR2 YYDKDF (reference sequence).

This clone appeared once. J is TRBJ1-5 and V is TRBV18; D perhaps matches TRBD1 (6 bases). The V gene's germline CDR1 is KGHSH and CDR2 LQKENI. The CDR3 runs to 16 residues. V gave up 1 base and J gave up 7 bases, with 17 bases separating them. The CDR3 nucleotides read TGTGCCAGCTCACCACAAGGGACACTCTCGGAGCAGCCCCAGCATTTT. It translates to CASSPQGTLSEQPQHF. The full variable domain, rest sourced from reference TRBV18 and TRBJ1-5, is NAGVMQNPRHLVRRRGQEARLRCSPMKGHSHVYWYRQLPEEGLKFMVYLQKENIIDESGMPKERFSAEFPKEGPSILRIQQVVRGDSAAYFCASSPQGTLSEQPQHFGDGTRLSIL.

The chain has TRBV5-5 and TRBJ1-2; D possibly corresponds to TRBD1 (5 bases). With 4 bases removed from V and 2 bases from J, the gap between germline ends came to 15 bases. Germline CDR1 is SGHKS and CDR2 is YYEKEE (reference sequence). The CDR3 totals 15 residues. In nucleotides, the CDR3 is TGTGCCAGCAGCCTGCTAGGGGATATCAACTATGGCTACACCTTC. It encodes CASSLLGDINYGYTF.

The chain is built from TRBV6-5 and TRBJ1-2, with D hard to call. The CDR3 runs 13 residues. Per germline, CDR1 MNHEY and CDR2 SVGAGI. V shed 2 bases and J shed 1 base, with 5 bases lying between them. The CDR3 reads CASSYGLNYGYTF. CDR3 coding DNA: TGTGCCAGCAGTTACGGGCTTAACTATGGCTACACCTTC.

CDR3 coding DNA: TGCGCCAGCAGCTCCGGAGTGGCGGGAGGGCAATGGGGCACAGATACGCAGTATTTT. This translates into CASSSGVAGGQWGTDTQYF. The chain couples TRBV5-1 to TRBJ2-3; 9 bases agree with TRBD2. CDR1 SGHRS and CDR2 YFSETQ come from the germline V gene. The CDR3 is 19 amino acids. Germline trimming cut 3 bases from V and 1 base from J; bases unmatched to any gene: 15. Complete variable domain (other parts from reference TRBV5-1 and TRBJ2-3): KAGVTQTPRYLIKTRGQQVTLSCSPISGHRSVSWYQQTPGQGLQFLFEYFSETQRNKGNFPGRFSGRQFSNSRSEMNVSTLELGDSALYLCASSSGVAGGQWGTDTQYFGPGTRLTVL.

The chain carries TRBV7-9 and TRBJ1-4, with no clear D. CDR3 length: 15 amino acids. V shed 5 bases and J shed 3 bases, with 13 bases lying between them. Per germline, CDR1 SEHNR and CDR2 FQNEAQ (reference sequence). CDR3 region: CASSPGLTPNEKLFF. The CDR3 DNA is TGTGCCAGCAGCCCCGGACTTACCCCTAATGAAAAACTGTTTTTT.

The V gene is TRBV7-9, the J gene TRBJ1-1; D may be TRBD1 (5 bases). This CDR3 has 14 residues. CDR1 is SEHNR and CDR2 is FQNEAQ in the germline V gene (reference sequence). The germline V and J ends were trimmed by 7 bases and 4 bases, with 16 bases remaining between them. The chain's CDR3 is CASIKGSGGTEAFF. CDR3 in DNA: TGTGCCAGCATCAAAGGGAGCGGGGGCACTGAAGCTTTCTTT.

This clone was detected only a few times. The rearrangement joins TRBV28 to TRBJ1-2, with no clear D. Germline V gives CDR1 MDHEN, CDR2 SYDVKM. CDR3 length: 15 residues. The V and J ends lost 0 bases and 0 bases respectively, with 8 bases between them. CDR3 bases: TGTGCCAGCAGTTTATGGACGGGAGCTAACTATGGCTACACCTTC. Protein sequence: CASSLWTGANYGYTF.

The CDR3 loop is CASSMRQGGNEKLFF. The CDR3 region has the DNA TGTGCCAGTAGTATGCGACAGGGAGGTAATGAAAAACTGTTTTTT. The genes are TRBV19 and TRBJ1-4; 7 nucleotides line up with TRBD1. The CDR3 is 15 amino acids. Germline V gives CDR1 LNHDA, CDR2 SQIVND (reference sequence). Trimming took 3 bases from V and 4 from J; bases not matched to a gene: 5.

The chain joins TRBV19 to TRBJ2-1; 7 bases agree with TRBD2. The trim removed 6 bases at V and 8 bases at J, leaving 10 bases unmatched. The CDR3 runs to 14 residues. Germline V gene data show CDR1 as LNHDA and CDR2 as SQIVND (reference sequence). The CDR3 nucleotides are TGTGCCAGTAGGGGTCAGACTAGCTTTTATGAGCAGTTCTTC. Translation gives CASRGQTSFYEQFF.

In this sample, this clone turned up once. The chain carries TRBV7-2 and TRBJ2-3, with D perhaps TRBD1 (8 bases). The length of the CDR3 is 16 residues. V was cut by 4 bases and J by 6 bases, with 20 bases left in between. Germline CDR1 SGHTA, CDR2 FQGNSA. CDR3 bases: TGTGCCAGCAGCTGGGAGGGACAGGTCCTGGGGGATACGCAGTATTTT. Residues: CASSWEGQVLGDTQYF.

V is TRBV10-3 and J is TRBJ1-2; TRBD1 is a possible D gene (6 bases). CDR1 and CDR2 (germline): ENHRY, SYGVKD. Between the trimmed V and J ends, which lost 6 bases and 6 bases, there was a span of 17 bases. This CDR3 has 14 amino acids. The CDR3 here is CAISHREPSNGYTF. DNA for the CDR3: TGTGCCATCAGCCACAGGGAGCCATCGAATGGCTACACCTTC.